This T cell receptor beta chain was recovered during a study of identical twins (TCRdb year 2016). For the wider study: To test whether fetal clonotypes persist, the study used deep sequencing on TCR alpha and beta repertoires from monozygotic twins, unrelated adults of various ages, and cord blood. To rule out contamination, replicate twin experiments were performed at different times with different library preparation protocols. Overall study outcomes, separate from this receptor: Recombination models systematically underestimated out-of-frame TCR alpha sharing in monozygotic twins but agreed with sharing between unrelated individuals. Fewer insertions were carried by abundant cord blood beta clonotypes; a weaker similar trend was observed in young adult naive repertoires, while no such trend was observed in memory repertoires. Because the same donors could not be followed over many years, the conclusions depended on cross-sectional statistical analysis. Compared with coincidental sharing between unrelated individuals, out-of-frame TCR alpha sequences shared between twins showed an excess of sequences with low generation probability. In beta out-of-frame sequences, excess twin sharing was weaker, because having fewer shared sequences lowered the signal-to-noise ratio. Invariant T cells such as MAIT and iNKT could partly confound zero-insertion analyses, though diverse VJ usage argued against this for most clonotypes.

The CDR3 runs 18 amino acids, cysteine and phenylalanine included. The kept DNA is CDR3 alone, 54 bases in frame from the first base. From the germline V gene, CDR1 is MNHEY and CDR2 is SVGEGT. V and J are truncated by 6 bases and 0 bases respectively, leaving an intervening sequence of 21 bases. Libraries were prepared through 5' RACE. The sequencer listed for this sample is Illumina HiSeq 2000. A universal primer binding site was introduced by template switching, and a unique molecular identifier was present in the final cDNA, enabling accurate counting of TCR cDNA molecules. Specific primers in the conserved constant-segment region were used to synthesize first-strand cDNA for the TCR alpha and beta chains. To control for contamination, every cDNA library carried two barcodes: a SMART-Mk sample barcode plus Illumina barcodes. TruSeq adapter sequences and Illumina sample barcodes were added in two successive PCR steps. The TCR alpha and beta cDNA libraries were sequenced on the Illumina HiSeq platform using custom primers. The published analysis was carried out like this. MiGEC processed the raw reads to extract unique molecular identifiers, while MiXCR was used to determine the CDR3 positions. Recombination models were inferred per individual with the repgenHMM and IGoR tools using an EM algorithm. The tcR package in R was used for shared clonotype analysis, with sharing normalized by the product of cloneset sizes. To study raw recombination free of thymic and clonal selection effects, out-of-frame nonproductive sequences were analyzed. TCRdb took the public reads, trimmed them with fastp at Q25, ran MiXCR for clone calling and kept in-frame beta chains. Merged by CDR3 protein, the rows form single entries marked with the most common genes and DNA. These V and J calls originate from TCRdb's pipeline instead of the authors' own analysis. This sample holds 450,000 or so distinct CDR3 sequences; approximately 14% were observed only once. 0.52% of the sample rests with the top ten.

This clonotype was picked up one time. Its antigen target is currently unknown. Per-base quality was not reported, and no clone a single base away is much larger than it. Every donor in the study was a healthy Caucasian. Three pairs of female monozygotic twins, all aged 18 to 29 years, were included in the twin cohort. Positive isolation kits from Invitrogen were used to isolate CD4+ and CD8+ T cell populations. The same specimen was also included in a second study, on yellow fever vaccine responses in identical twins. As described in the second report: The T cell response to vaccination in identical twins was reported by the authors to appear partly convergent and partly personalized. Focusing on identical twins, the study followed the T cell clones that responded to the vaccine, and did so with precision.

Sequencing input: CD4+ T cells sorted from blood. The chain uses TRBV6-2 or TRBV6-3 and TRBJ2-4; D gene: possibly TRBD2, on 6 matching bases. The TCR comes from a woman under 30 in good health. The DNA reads TGTGCCAGCAGCCAGCCCGCGGGACTCGCGCTAGCCAAAAACATTCAGTACTTC. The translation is CASSQPAGLALAKNIQYF.